Listed below are T cell receptor beta chains from one sample, sequenced in a study of blood T cell repertoires in COVID-19. The method was immunoSEQ multiplex PCR; TCRdb's version includes in-frame clones alone and lacks a portion of them. The sample lists 300,000 to 450,000 clones; around 86% were seen once. Sequencing was performed on peripheral blood. These receptors originate from a human donor in a cohort sampled during active COVID-19. The CDR3 runs from the conserved cysteine through the conserved F or W. The order of the fields is D gene, V gene, J gene, clone size, CDR3 DNA, CDR3 protein. A D gene is named only where the DNA matches it firmly. Some rows mark clone size as missing; the rest say once, few, many or name a class of expanded clone.

D: NA; V: TRBV21-1; J: TRBJ2-1; size: NA; DNA: TGTGCCAGCAGCAAACCATCCCTACTAGCGGGAGGTCCCAATGAGCAGTTCTTC; CDR3: CASSKPSLLAGGPNEQFF
D: NA; V: TRBV7-8; J: TRBJ1-5; size: NA; DNA: TGTGCCAGCAGCGCAACGCCGGGTAATCAGCCCCAGCATTTT; CDR3: CASSATPGNQPQHF
D: NA; V: TRBV28; J: TRBJ1-2; size: NA; DNA: TGTGCCAGCAGTTTTGGGGGCTCCTTTGACTATGGCTACACCTTC; CDR3: CASSFGGSFDYGYTF
D: NA; V: TRBV29-1; J: TRBJ2-1; size: NA; DNA: TGCAGCGTTGAGGGCGGGGGCCGCAATGAGCAGTTCTTC; CDR3: CSVEGGGRNEQFF
D: TRBD2; V: TRBV7-3; J: TRBJ2-3; size: NA; DNA: TGTGCCAGCAGCTCTACTAGCGGGAGCCCAGATACGCAGTATTTT; CDR3: CASSSTSGSPDTQYF
D: NA; V: TRBV5-6; J: TRBJ2-1; size: many; DNA: TGTGCCAGCAACCAGATGACAGGCTACAATGAGCAGTTCTTC; CDR3: CASNQMTGYNEQFF
D: NA; V: TRBV3-1/TRBV3-2; J: TRBJ2-3; size: once; DNA: TGTGCCAGCAGCCAAGGTAGAGCAGATACGCAGTATTTT; CDR3: CASSQGRADTQYF
D: NA; V: TRBV2; J: TRBJ2-2; size: NA; DNA: TGTGCCAGCAGTGGCCTGGGCGGGACGAACACCGGGGAGCTGTTTTTT; CDR3: CASSGLGGTNTGELFF
D: NA; V: TRBV3-1/TRBV3-2; J: TRBJ1-1; size: NA; DNA: TGTGCCAGCAGCCAAGATGGAGGGACGGGGGAAGCTTTCTTT; CDR3: CASSQDGGTGEAFF
D: TRBD2; V: TRBV5-6; J: TRBJ2-7; size: NA; DNA: TGTGCCAGCAGCGGACTAGGCTACGAGCAGTACTTC; CDR3: CASSGLGYEQYF
D: TRBD1; V: TRBV5-5; J: TRBJ1-1; size: few; DNA: TGTGCCAGCAGTCGGACAGGGGAGAACACTGAAGCTTTCTTT; CDR3: CASSRTGENTEAFF
D: NA; V: TRBV6-5; J: TRBJ1-1; size: NA; DNA: TGTGCCAGCAGCCAACAGAGTGAAGCTTTCTTT; CDR3: CASSQQSEAFF
D: NA; V: TRBV6-5; J: TRBJ1-1; size: NA; DNA: TGTGCCAGCACCCTACAGGGTACAAACACTGAAGCTTTCTTT; CDR3: CASTLQGTNTEAFF
D: NA; V: TRBV7-6; J: TRBJ2-5; size: NA; DNA: TGTGCCAGCAGCCCGGTGGGGGGACTCTTCTTGGAGACCCAGTACTTC; CDR3: CASSPVGGLFLETQYF
D: TRBD2; V: TRBV3-1/TRBV3-2; J: TRBJ2-5; size: NA; DNA: TGTGCCAGCAGCCAACGCGGGAGGGACGAGACCCAGTACTTC; CDR3: CASSQRGRDETQYF
D: TRBD1; V: TRBV29-1; J: TRBJ2-7; size: NA; DNA: TGCAGCGTTGTGGGACAGGGCAAGCAGTACTTC; CDR3: CSVVGQGKQYF
D: TRBD1; V: TRBV28; J: TRBJ1-1; size: NA; DNA: TGTGCCAGCAGACCGGACAGGCCCTTCACTGAAGCTTTCTTT; CDR3: CASRPDRPFTEAFF
D: TRBD2; V: TRBV27; J: TRBJ2-2; size: NA; DNA: TGTGCCAGCAGCCCGGGGGAGGGGAGCGGGGAGCTGTTTTTT; CDR3: CASSPGEGSGELFF
D: TRBD2; V: TRBV7-6; J: TRBJ2-7; size: NA; DNA: TGTGCCAGCAGCTTAGGCGGGAGGGTCGGCACCTACGAGCAGTACTTC; CDR3: CASSLGGRVGTYEQYF
D: NA; V: TRBV28; J: TRBJ1-1; size: once; DNA: TGTGCCAGCAGTTTTCCGAGGGCCATGAACACTGAAGCTTTCTTT; CDR3: CASSFPRAMNTEAFF
D: NA; V: TRBV7-9; J: TRBJ1-5; size: once; DNA: TGTGCCAGCAGCCCCCTCACGGGGGGCAATCAGCCCCAGCATTTT; CDR3: CASSPLTGGNQPQHF
D: TRBD1; V: TRBV6-6; J: TRBJ1-5; size: NA; DNA: TGTGCCAGCAGTCAGATCAGGGGGAGCAATCAGCCCCAGCATTTT; CDR3: CASSQIRGSNQPQHF
D: NA; V: TRBV2; J: TRBJ2-3; size: NA; DNA: TGTGCCAGCAGTGATCTTACTAACGGGCAGTATTTT; CDR3: CASSDLTNGQYF
D: TRBD1; V: TRBV29-1; J: TRBJ2-2; size: NA; DNA: TGCAGCGTTGAAACGAGGGGACAGGGAAACACCGGGGAGCTGTTTTTT; CDR3: CSVETRGQGNTGELFF
D: TRBD1; V: TRBV5-1; J: TRBJ2-2; size: NA; DNA: TGCGCCAGCAGCTTCGGGACAGACAACACCGGGGAGCTGTTTTTT; CDR3: CASSFGTDNTGELFF
D: TRBD1; V: TRBV7-8; J: TRBJ2-2; size: NA; DNA: TGTGCCAGCAGCTTAGGGGACAGTGGGTTCCTCGGGGAGCTGTTTTTT; CDR3: CASSLGDSGFLGELFF
D: NA; V: TRBV7-6; J: TRBJ1-2; size: once; DNA: TGTGCCAGCAGCTTATCTGCGGGGGGCGACTATGGCTACACCTTC; CDR3: CASSLSAGGDYGYTF
D: TRBD1; V: TRBV5-5; J: TRBJ2-1; size: NA; DNA: TGTGCCAGCAGCTTATCCGGGACAGACAATGAGCAGTTCTTC; CDR3: CASSLSGTDNEQFF
D: NA; V: TRBV5-4; J: TRBJ1-1; size: NA; DNA: TGTGCCAGCAGCCATCGACGCCTACAGGGGAACACTGAAGCTTTCTTT; CDR3: CASSHRRLQGNTEAFF
D: NA; V: TRBV28; J: TRBJ1-1; size: NA; DNA: TGTGCCAGCAGTTCTCCGGACAGTGAAGCTTTCTTT; CDR3: CASSSPDSEAFF
D: NA; V: TRBV7-9; J: TRBJ1-2; size: NA; DNA: TGTGCCAGCAGCCCTAGCGGGGCGGGTGGCTACACCTTC; CDR3: CASSPSGAGGYTF
D: TRBD1; V: TRBV5-1; J: TRBJ2-1; size: once; DNA: TGCGCCAGCAGCCCGGACCTCGAACAGGGGGCGATTCACAATGAGCAGTTCTTC; CDR3: CASSPDLEQGAIHNEQFF
D: TRBD2; V: TRBV5-4; J: TRBJ2-1; size: NA; DNA: TGTGCCAGCAGCTTGGGCGGGGGATATACCTACAATGAGCAGTTCTTC; CDR3: CASSLGGGYTYNEQFF
D: NA; V: TRBV29-1; J: TRBJ2-1; size: NA; DNA: TGCAGCGTTTTTGTGACAACCTACAATGAGCAGTTCTTC; CDR3: CSVFVTTYNEQFF
D: TRBD1; V: TRBV6-4; J: TRBJ1-1; size: once; DNA: TGTGCGAAACCCCCAGGGACAGGGGGCCCTTTGAACACTGAAGCTTTCTTT; CDR3: CAKPPGTGGPLNTEAFF
D: TRBD1; V: TRBV9; J: TRBJ2-1; size: NA; DNA: TGTGCCAGCAGCGTAAGCTACAGGGGTTCGGGTATTGAGCAGTTCTTC; CDR3: CASSVSYRGSGIEQFF
D: NA; V: TRBV4-2; J: TRBJ2-5; size: NA; DNA: TGTGCCAGCAGCAGGCGACTAGTCAGGGAGACCCAGTACTTC; CDR3: CASSRRLVRETQYF
D: TRBD1; V: TRBV13; J: TRBJ2-7; size: NA; DNA: TGTGCCAGCAGCTTAAGGACAGGTGTTAAATCCTACGAGCAGTACTTC; CDR3: CASSLRTGVKSYEQYF
D: NA; V: TRBV10-1; J: TRBJ2-7; size: NA; DNA: TGCGCCAGCCCCTCGAGGAGGAATCCTCTCTACGAGCAGTACTTC; CDR3: CASPSRRNPLYEQYF
D: NA; V: TRBV12-3/TRBV12-4; J: TRBJ2-2; size: NA; DNA: TGTGCCAGCAGTTTATATGAGACCGGGGAGCTGTTTTTT; CDR3: CASSLYETGELFF
D: NA; V: TRBV27; J: TRBJ2-1; size: NA; DNA: TGTGCCAGCAGTTTGGCTTTCGGGAGCAATGAGCAGTTCTTC; CDR3: CASSLAFGSNEQFF
D: TRBD1; V: TRBV7-8; J: TRBJ1-1; size: NA; DNA: TGTGCCAGCAGCCCTTGGACAGGGGGGGACACTGAAGCTTTCTTT; CDR3: CASSPWTGGDTEAFF
D: TRBD1; V: TRBV19; J: TRBJ1-2; size: NA; DNA: TGTGCCAGTAGTCCCCAAGGACAGGGGGTCTATTATGGCTACACCTTC; CDR3: CASSPQGQGVYYGYTF
D: NA; V: TRBV2; J: TRBJ2-3; size: once; DNA: TGTGCCAGCAGTGAGGAACAGGTTATCACAGATACGCAGTATTTT; CDR3: CASSEEQVITDTQYF
D: NA; V: TRBV7-2; J: TRBJ1-1; size: NA; DNA: TGTGCCAGCAGCTTTTTTACCACCAGGGAGGGGATTGAAGCTTTCTTT; CDR3: CASSFFTTREGIEAFF
D: NA; V: TRBV12-3/TRBV12-4; J: TRBJ2-7; size: NA; DNA: TGTGCCAGCAGTCCTGACTACCTCGAGCAGTACTTC; CDR3: CASSPDYLEQYF
D: NA; V: TRBV25-1; J: TRBJ2-5; size: NA; DNA: TGTGCCAGCAGTGACAGGATTTCCAAAGAGACCCAGTACTTC; CDR3: CASSDRISKETQYF
D: NA; V: TRBV7-2; J: TRBJ1-2; size: NA; DNA: TGTGCCAGCAGCTTACCGGGGAGGGGGAGATATGGCTACACCTTC; CDR3: CASSLPGRGRYGYTF
D: NA; V: TRBV24-1; J: TRBJ2-1; size: NA; DNA: TGTGCCACCAGCCCACAGGGTCGCGGAAATGAGCAGTTCTTC; CDR3: CATSPQGRGNEQFF
D: TRBD1; V: TRBV19; J: TRBJ2-1; size: NA; DNA: TGTGCCTCTAGGACAGGGTCGAATGAGCAGTTCTTC; CDR3: CASRTGSNEQFF
D: NA; V: TRBV6-5; J: TRBJ2-2; size: NA; DNA: TGTGCCAGCAGTTATGGAGTGACCGGGGAGCTGTTTTTT; CDR3: CASSYGVTGELFF